A single sample gave rise to the 10 T cell receptor beta chains below, sequenced in a study of beta chain features in type 1 diabetes. The study reverse transcribed the entire isolated RNA, so it sequenced expressed TCRB transcripts. Repertoires were generated with immunoSEQ multiplex PCR, while TCRdb's copy carries only in-frame clones and drops some. The sample contains roughly 170,000 clones, about 13% of which appear only once. The sequencing input was central memory CD4+ T cells from blood. Receptors originate from a young woman in good health.

The chain employs TRBV7-9 and TRBJ1-1; D gene unclear. The ends were cut back, 5 bases at V and 0 bases at J, with 13 bases in the middle. The CDR3 is made up of 15 amino acids. Germline CDR1 is SEHNR and CDR2 is FQNEAQ (reference sequence). The CDR3 loop is CASSPPGGVNTEAFF. Written as DNA, the CDR3 is TGTGCCAGCAGCCCCCCAGGAGGAGTGAACACTGAAGCTTTCTTT. The complete variable domain, with remaining parts taken from reference TRBV7-9 and TRBJ1-1, reads DTGVSQNPRHKITKRGQNVTFRCDPISEHNRLYWYRQTLGQGPEFLTYFQNEAQLEKSRLLSDRFSAERPKGSFSTLEIQRTEQGDSAMYLCASSPPGGVNTEAFFGQGTRLTVV.

This clone occurred a few times. The chain has TRBV4-1 and TRBJ1-2; TRBD1 matches 9 bases. This CDR3 comprises 18 residues. V gave up 2 bases and J gave up 2 bases; unmatched junction bases: 12. Germline-derived CDR1 and CDR2 are MGHRA and YSYEKL. CDR3 DNA sequence: TGCGCCAGCAGCCAACTAGGGCTGGGACAGGGAACCAACTATGGCTACACCTTC. This gives the protein CASSQLGLGQGTNYGYTF.

The chain has TRBV5-4 and TRBJ2-3; 11 bases are a match to TRBD2. V shed 4 bases and J 2 bases; nucleotides not matched to a gene: 6. Germline values: CDR1 SGHNT, CDR2 YYREEE (reference sequence). This CDR3 has 16 amino acids. CDR3 nucleotide sequence: TGTGCCAGCAGCCCCCGACTAGCGGGACCCACAGATACGCAGTATTTT. Its translation: CASSPRLAGPTDTQYF.

The table lists this clone with many counts. The chain carries TRBV5-5 and TRBJ2-5; D not resolved. The CDR3 consists of 13 residues. Germline V CDR1 and CDR2: SGHKS, YYEKEE (reference sequence). Trimming took 5 bases from V and 2 from J, leaving 10 bases between them. The CDR3 region is CASSIWSQETQYF. In DNA form, the CDR3 reads TGTGCCAGCAGTATTTGGAGTCAAGAGACCCAGTACTTC.

There are a few counts of this clone. The chain uses TRBV7-2 and TRBJ2-1; 12 nucleotides match TRBD2. Trimming took 3 bases from V and 5 from J; bases not matched to a gene: 5. CDR1 SGHTA and CDR2 FQGNSA come from the germline V gene. The CDR3 is 16 amino acids. The CDR3 loop reads CASSLTSGSLNNEQFF. DNA for the CDR3: TGTGCCAGCAGCTTGACTAGCGGGAGTCTCAACAATGAGCAGTTCTTC. The complete variable domain, with remaining parts taken from reference TRBV7-2 and TRBJ2-1, reads GAGVSQSPSNKVTEKGKDVELRCDPISGHTALYWYRQSLGQGLEFLIYFQGNSAPDKSGLPSDRFSAERTGGSVSTLTIQRTQQEDSAVYLCASSLTSGSLNNEQFFGPGTRLTVL.

There are a few counts of this clone. The V and J genes are TRBV10-3 and TRBJ2-1; D may be TRBD1 (6 bases). V was clipped by 4 bases and J by 8 bases, with 15 bases between them. Per germline, CDR1 ENHRY and CDR2 SYGVKD. This CDR3 contains 14 residues. This CDR3 is CAISGEAGVHEQFF. CDR3 DNA sequence: TGTGCCATCAGTGGTGAGGCAGGGGTGCATGAGCAGTTCTTC.

The CDR3 reads CASSFLTGTETQYF. CDR3 nucleotides: TGTGCCAGCAGCTTTCTAACAGGAACAGAGACCCAGTACTTC. The chain employs TRBV7-8 and TRBJ2-5; weak D call: TRBD1 (5 bases). The V gene lost 3 bases and the J gene lost 4 bases, with 12 bases spanning the gap. Germline CDR1 reads SGHVS; CDR2 reads FQNEAQ. CDR3 length: 14 amino acids.

This clone has at least ten counts. CDR3 residues: CASSRQGYGYTF. CDR3 bases: TGTGCCAGCAGCCGACAGGGCTATGGCTACACCTTC. The V call is TRBV7-9, the J call TRBJ1-2; 7 bases map to TRBD1. CDR3 size: 12 residues. V shed 5 bases, J shed 4 bases, and the junction held 1 base outside the gene matches. The germline gives CDR1 SEHNR, CDR2 FQNEAQ (reference sequence).

This clone was detected once. The rearrangement uses TRBV9 and TRBJ1-4, with a possible D match to TRBD1 (5 bases). The CDR3 contains 14 residues. V lost 3 bases and J 10 bases, leaving 16 bases between the germline ends. From germline, CDR1 is SGDLS and CDR2 YYNGEE. CDR3 in DNA: TGTGCCAGCAGCGGGGTCAGCAGGGAGGGAAAACTGTTTTTT. It is translated as CASSGVSREGKLFF.

The V call is TRBV2, the J call TRBJ1-1; D is perhaps TRBD1 (6 bases). This CDR3 contains 13 residues. CDR1 is SNHLY and CDR2 is FYNNEI in the germline V gene. V was trimmed by 1 base and J by 4 bases, leaving 7 bases between them. The CDR3 reads CASSEEQGTEAFF. The CDR3 DNA reads as TGTGCCAGCAGTGAAGAACAGGGCACTGAAGCTTTCTTT.